This is a list of T cell receptor beta chains from one sample in a study of blood T cell repertoires in COVID-19. Sequenced by immunoSEQ multiplex PCR; TCRdb stores in-frame clones only, minus some. The table includes a few hundred thousand clones, around 84% detected once. Sequenced: peripheral blood. The receptor set was obtained from a woman between 40 and 50 years old who had recovered from COVID-19. Both conserved end residues are part of each CDR3. The D gene is left open where the match is weak. Expanded clones are given a class, and other clones once, few, many or no size at all.

j_call,v_call,d_call,clone_size,cdr3_aa,cdr3_nt
TRBJ1-6,TRBV12-3/TRBV12-4,NA,NA,CASRYLGGSPLHF,TGTGCCAGCAGATATTTGGGGGGTTCACCCCTCCACTTT
TRBJ2-3,TRBV9,TRBD2,NA,CASSVGGGSTDTQYF,TGTGCCAGCAGCGTAGGCGGGGGGAGCACAGATACGCAGTATTTT
TRBJ2-5,TRBV30,NA,NA,CAWSGRGRGQETQYF,TGTGCCTGGAGCGGCCGGGGTAGGGGGCAAGAGACCCAGTACTTC
TRBJ1-1,TRBV14,NA,once,CASSLSLNTEAFF,TGTGCCAGCAGTTTATCGTTGAACACTGAAGCTTTCTTT
TRBJ1-1,TRBV7-9,NA,NA,CASSPPATYEAFF,TGTGCCAGCAGCCCACCAGCGACCTATGAAGCTTTCTTT
TRBJ2-1,TRBV6-4,NA,few,CASRRGGGHDEQFF,TGTGCCAGCAGGCGTGGGGGGGGCCACGATGAGCAGTTCTTC
TRBJ1-4,TRBV6-1,TRBD1,NA,CASSERFGGQGNEKLFF,TGTGCCAGCAGTGAACGGTTCGGGGGACAGGGGAATGAAAAACTGTTTTTT
TRBJ1-2,TRBV7-2,TRBD1,NA,CASSLYQGAGGYTF,TGTGCCAGCAGCTTATACCAGGGGGCAGGTGGCTACACCTTC
TRBJ2-2,TRBV30,NA,NA,CAWSVTNTGELFF,TGTGCCTGGAGCGTAACAAACACCGGGGAGCTGTTTTTT
TRBJ1-1,TRBV18,NA,NA,CASSPLQGFGAFF,TGTGCCAGCTCACCACTTCAGGGTTTCGGAGCTTTCTTT
TRBJ2-7,TRBV7-2,NA,NA,CASSQSRVGEQYF,TGTGCCAGCAGCCAATCGAGGGTGGGGGAGCAGTACTTC
TRBJ2-5,TRBV18,TRBD2,NA,CASSWASGNQETQYF,TGTGCCAGCTCATGGGCTAGCGGGAACCAAGAGACCCAGTACTTC
TRBJ2-5,TRBV5-8,NA,NA,CASSGGQRAQETQYF,TGTGCCAGCAGCGGAGGACAGAGAGCCCAAGAGACCCAGTACTTC
TRBJ2-4,TRBV9,NA,NA,CASSVGRGSDIQYF,TGTGCCAGCAGCGTAGGCAGGGGTAGCGACATTCAGTACTTC
TRBJ1-6,TRBV7-2,TRBD1,NA,CASSPHAGQLNSPLHF,TGTGCCAGCAGCCCACACGCGGGACAGCTTAATTCACCCCTCCACTTT
TRBJ2-2,TRBV6-6,NA,NA,CASSYEGGTGELFF,TGTGCCAGCAGTTACGAGGGCGGCACCGGGGAGCTGTTTTTT
TRBJ1-2,TRBV6-1,NA,NA,CASSEGPVLTGVYGYTF,TGTGCCAGCAGTGAAGGACCCGTTTTGACAGGAGTCTATGGCTACACCTTC
TRBJ1-6,TRBV18,NA,NA,CASQYVRELNSPLHF,TGTGCCAGCCAATACGTTCGGGAATTGAATTCACCCCTCCACTTT
TRBJ2-7,TRBV30,NA,NA,CAWSVLYEQYF,TGTGCCTGGAGTGTACTTTACGAGCAGTACTTC
TRBJ2-5,TRBV19,NA,NA,CASSIGSSGGVETQYF,TGTGCCAGTAGTATCGGATCCTCGGGGGGCGTGGAGACCCAGTACTTC
TRBJ2-1,TRBV6-5,TRBD2,NA,CASSWEGLGEQFF,TGTGCCAGCAGTTGGGAGGGTTTAGGTGAGCAGTTCTTC
TRBJ2-5,TRBV11-2,NA,NA,CASSFREQETQYF,TGTGCCAGCAGCTTCCGGGAACAAGAGACCCAGTACTTC
TRBJ1-4,TRBV27,TRBD1,NA,CASSYGQGDGKLFF,TGTGCCAGCAGTTACGGACAGGGGGATGGAAAACTGTTTTTT
TRBJ2-1,TRBV11-3,TRBD1,NA,CASSERQGGHNEQFF,TGTGCCAGCAGCGAGAGACAAGGGGGCCACAATGAGCAGTTCTTC